The present T cell receptor (beta chain) was sequenced within a study of resident and recirculating memory T cells in vitiligo. Profiled with immunoSEQ multiplex PCR; TCRdb holds only in-frame clones, not every one. Of 39,000 or so clones listed, about 93% are singletons. This CDR3 is built from 16 residues. After removal of 2 bases from V and 7 bases from J, the junction contained 6 bases not matched to a gene. The germline CDR1 and CDR2 sequences are SGHTA and FQGNSA. The gene calls are TRBV7-2 and TRBJ1-6, with 9 bases that match TRBD1. The TCR originated in a male donor with vitiligo. The material sequenced was blood. CDR3: CASSLLQGAGNSPLHF. DNA of the CDR3: TGTGCCAGCAGCTTATTACAGGGGGCGGGAAATTCACCCCTCCACTTT.